Following are 6 T cell receptor beta chains from one sample sequenced in a study of shared clonotypes between healthy human individuals. Only in-frame clones appear in the TCRdb table, and some are missing; sequencing was by immunoSEQ multiplex PCR. The data show millions of clones, more than 80% seen once. The sample consisted of naive CD4+ T cells from PBMCs. The subset was: CD45RA+ positively selected. The receptors were gathered from a man younger than 35 in good health. Some clones in this sample may be carry-over from other donors' samples.

This sequence joins TRBV5-6 and TRBJ1-6; 7 bases are shared with TRBD1. In germline, CDR1 is SGHDT, CDR2 YYEEEE. The V segment lost 4 bases and the J segment 7 bases; nucleotides outside the gene matches: 5. The CDR3 runs 14 residues. In DNA, the CDR3 is TGTGCCAGCAGCACACCGACAGGGAATTCACCCCTCCACTTT. Translated, it gives CASSTPTGNSPLHF.

This chain joins TRBV2 and TRBJ2-4; 9 nucleotides match TRBD1. CDR3 length equals 14 residues. The germline V gene encodes CDR1 SNHLY and CDR2 FYNNEI. V gave up 8 bases and J gave up 3 bases; unmatched junction bases: 5. In DNA form, the CDR3 reads TGTGCCAGCCGACAGGGGGGAAGCAAAAACATTCAGTACTTC. Its protein is CASRQGGSKNIQYF.

This clone was recorded once. The V gene is TRBV7-3, the J gene TRBJ2-1, with no clear D. CDR3 length: 15 residues. The germline V gene has CDR1 SGHTA and CDR2 FQGTGA. V gave up 5 bases and J gave up 10 bases, with 21 bases separating them. CDR3 in DNA: TGTGCCAGCAGCCGTGGGGTAGAGAGAGGCGGAGAGCAGTTCTTC. This encodes CASSRGVERGGEQFF. Filled out from reference TRBV7-3 and TRBJ2-1, the complete variable domain reads GAGVSQTPSNKVTEKGKYVELRCDPISGHTALYWYRQSLGQGPEFLIYFQGTGAADDSGLPNDRFFAVRPEGSVSTLKIQRTERGDSAVYLCASSRGVERGGEQFFGPGTRLTVL.

This chain uses TRBV25-1 with TRBJ2-7; 13 nucleotides agree with TRBD2. The CDR3 spans 16 residues. V lost 5 bases, J lost 7 bases, and 11 bases stayed unmatched. The germline V gene has CDR1 MGHDK and CDR2 SYGVNS. Written as DNA, the CDR3 is TGTGCCAGCAGTCCGAGGACTAGCGGGAGACCCTCGGAGCAGTACTTC. Protein product: CASSPRTSGRPSEQYF.

This chain connects TRBV27 to TRBJ2-1; 10 nucleotides agree with TRBD2. This CDR3 has 14 residues. Germline V gene data show CDR1 as MNHEY and CDR2 as SMNVEV (reference sequence). V lost 4 bases to trimming and J lost 9 bases; unmatched junction nucleotides: 6. The CDR3 is CASSSLAGPGEQFF. The CDR3 nucleotides are TGTGCCAGCAGTTCACTAGCGGGGCCTGGTGAGCAGTTCTTC.

The V gene is TRBV18, the J gene TRBJ1-4, with D unresolved. Per germline, CDR1 KGHSH and CDR2 LQKENI. Trimming took off 6 bases at V and 5 bases at J, with 10 bases between the two ends. This CDR3 has 13 amino acids. The CDR3 DNA reads as TGTGCCAGCTCCTCCCGTACGAATGAAAAACTGTTTTTT. Translation: CASSSRTNEKLFF. Using reference TRBV18 and TRBJ1-4 for the parts outside the CDR3, the full variable domain is NAGVMQNPRHLVRRRGQEARLRCSPMKGHSHVYWYRQLPEEGLKFMVYLQKENIIDESGMPKERFSAEFPKEGPSILRIQQVVRGDSAAYFCASSSRTNEKLFFGSGTQLSVL.